This entry concerns a single T cell receptor (beta chain). The antigen is undetermined. V dropped 3 bases and J dropped 0 bases, with 12 bases sitting between them. The CDR3 runs 16 residues. Germline loops: CDR1 MDHEN, CDR2 SYDVKM. Generated by immunoSEQ multiplex PCR, the TCRdb table keeps only in-frame clones and is missing some. In the table there are approximately 1,500,000 clones, around 97% of which are singletons. These data are taken from a study of shared clonotypes between healthy human individuals. In the study overall: Those who served as donors were a couple of women and three men between the ages of 18 and 49. Study findings and constraints: Some clonotypes were shared by all four sorted-subset donors, while others were not shared. The non-shared ones had lower generation probabilities than the shared ones.

This sequence originates from a man aged 25 to 45 in good health. This chain joins TRBV28 and TRBJ2-1; D is perhaps TRBD1 (5 bases). The sample comprised naive CD4+ T cells sorted from blood. The subset denotes: CD45RA+ positively selected. The CDR3 region is CASSFRRASSYNEQFF. The CDR3 DNA reads TGTGCCAGCAGTTTCCGCAGGGCGAGCTCCTACAATGAGCAGTTCTTC.